The next 27 T cell receptor beta chains were all read from a single sample in a study of cytomegalovirus exposure and HLA in healthy donors. Amplification used 60 Vbeta primers and 13 Jbeta primers. Assay used: immunoSEQ multiplex PCR; TCRdb lists only in-frame clones, some missing. The sample includes around 110,000 clones, around 10% of them seen just once. Sequencing was done on a sample of PBMCs. The receptors were sampled from a man aged 25 to 40 in good health and CMV-seronegative.

This chain uses TRBV4-1 with TRBJ1-5; D is unresolved. Germline CDR1 and CDR2: MGHRA and YSYEKL. This CDR3 comprises 17 residues. V was pared by 1 base and J by 0 bases, with 13 bases between. CDR3 nucleotides: TGCGCCAGCAGCCAAGTAATCTCGGGTCATAGCAATCAGCCCCAGCATTTT. As protein: CASSQVISGHSNQPQHF.

This clone was detected a few times. The V call is TRBV13, the J call TRBJ1-1, with D uncertain. CDR3 size: 12 residues. Trimming took 8 bases from V and 6 from J, leaving 13 bases between them. In germline, CDR1 is PRHDT, CDR2 FYEKMQ (reference sequence). The DNA of the CDR3 is TGTGCCAGCGCCGCGGCCGACCCTGAAGCTTTCTTT. It translates to CASAAADPEAFF.

Only a few counts were recorded for this clone. The V and J genes are TRBV5-1 and TRBJ1-1, with D perhaps matching TRBD1 (5 bases). This CDR3 region has 14 residues. The germline V gene has CDR1 SGHRS and CDR2 YFSETQ. V lost 4 bases, J lost 4 bases, and 14 bases lay in between. CDR3 region: CASSARVSGTEAFF. The CDR3 nucleotides read TGCGCCAGCAGCGCCAGGGTCTCCGGCACTGAAGCTTTCTTT.

A few counts support this clone. The rearrangement uses TRBV9 and TRBJ2-7; a possible D gene is TRBD1 (5 bases). The ends were cut back, 4 bases at V and 6 bases at J, with 14 bases in the middle. The V gene's germline CDR1 is SGDLS and CDR2 YYNGEE. The length of the CDR3 is 13 residues. Written as DNA, the CDR3 is TGTGCCAGCAGCCCTAGAAAGGGGTCCGAGCAGTACTTC. Protein: CASSPRKGSEQYF.

This clone has more than one count but fewer than ten. The chain recombines TRBV14 with TRBJ1-3, with 10 bases matching TRBD1. J lost 2 bases, V lost 4 bases, and 5 bases had no gene match. The germline V gene encodes CDR1 SGHDN and CDR2 FVKESK. This CDR3 is 16 amino acids long. CDR3 in amino acids: CASSRGTGVTGNTIYF. CDR3 DNA sequence: TGTGCCAGCAGCCGCGGGACAGGGGTTACTGGAAACACCATATATTTT.

The V gene is TRBV30, the J gene TRBJ2-4; D perhaps matches TRBD2 (5 bases). The V gene lost 0 bases and the J gene lost 1 base, with 7 bases spanning the gap. The CDR3 covers 14 residues. The V gene's germline CDR1 is GTSNPN and CDR2 SVGIG (reference sequence). CDR3 sequence reads: CAWSVPGAKNIQYF. The CDR3 DNA is TGTGCCTGGAGTGTACCGGGGGCCAAAAACATTCAGTACTTC.

This chain links TRBV11-2 with TRBJ1-1, with no clear D. The CDR3 has 14 amino acids. From germline, CDR1 is SGHAT and CDR2 FQNNGV. V lost 3 bases and J lost 1, with 9 bases in between. CDR3 amino acids: CASSFGRANTEAFF. CDR3 in DNA: TGTGCCAGCAGCTTTGGGAGGGCGAACACTGAAGCTTTCTTT.

V is TRBV7-8 and J is TRBJ2-7; D uncertain. This CDR3 has 13 residues. Per the germline V gene, CDR1 is SGHVS and CDR2 is FQNEAQ. V shed 5 bases and J shed 3 bases, with 11 bases lying between them. Here the CDR3 reads CASSPPPVYEQYF. CDR3 bases: TGTGCCAGCAGCCCCCCACCGGTCTACGAGCAGTACTTC.

This clone was detected a few times. The V call is TRBV11-3, the J call TRBJ2-1; D is uncertain. Trimming took 5 bases from V and 9 from J, leaving 11 bases between them. CDR1 SGHNT and CDR2 YENEEA come from the germline V gene. This CDR3 is 12 amino acids long. The CDR3, as DNA: TGTGCCAGCAGCGCGAATATCGGTGAGCAGTTCTTC. This translates into CASSANIGEQFF.

This clone has only a few counts. The chain employs TRBV6-5 and TRBJ1-6; TRBD1 is a possible D gene (6 bases). V was pared by 0 bases and J by 14 bases, with 14 bases between. Looked up from germline, CDR1 is MNHEY and CDR2 is SVGAGI. This CDR3 has 14 amino acids. The CDR3, as DNA: TGTGCCAGCAGTTACTCCAGGACAGTTCTTGCCCTCCACTTT. Amino acids: CASSYSRTVLALHF.

The sample holds a few counts of this clone. Here the CDR3 DNA reads TGTGCCAGCAGTTTCCGGGGGGCCCTATCGGGTGAGCAGTTCTTC. It specifies CASSFRGALSGEQFF. The genes are TRBV27 and TRBJ2-1, with D possibly matching TRBD2 (7 bases). Germline CDR1 reads MNHEY; CDR2 reads SMNVEV (reference sequence). The CDR3 runs to 15 residues. Trimming cost V 3 bases and J 9 bases, with 18 bases left between them.

This clone came up a few times. V and J are TRBV6-1 and TRBJ2-3; D is possibly TRBD2 (5 bases). Germline V CDR1 and CDR2: MNHNS, SASEGT. The CDR3 is 16 residues long. Trimming stripped 2 bases from V and 2 bases from J, with 14 bases between. Written as DNA, the CDR3 is TGTGCCAGCAGTGAATTGGGAGAATGGGTCACAGATACGCAGTATTTT. This sequence encodes CASSELGEWVTDTQYF.

This clone was recorded a few times. The rearrangement joins TRBV29-1 to TRBJ2-7; the D is unclear. Deletions cut 6 bases from V and 5 bases from J, with 11 bases between. The CDR3 has 11 residues. Germline CDR1 reads SQVTM; CDR2 reads ANQGSEA. Here the CDR3 reads CSVINTHEQYF. The CDR3 nucleotides are TGCAGCGTCATAAACACCCACGAGCAGTACTTC.

This clone was observed a few times. The same CDR3 can be traced to other DNA sequences in this sample. The chain joins TRBV7-9 to TRBJ2-3, with TRBD1 identical over 9 bases. In germline, CDR1 is SEHNR, CDR2 FQNEAQ (reference sequence). V lost 5 bases and J lost 2; bases outside the gene matches: 5. This CDR3 is 15 amino acids long. The CDR3 DNA reads as TGTGCCAGCAGCCCGGGACAGGGAGACACAGATACGCAGTATTTT. Its protein is CASSPGQGDTDTQYF.

This clone was counted only a few times. The CDR3 loop is CASSLAPGTVYGYTF. The CDR3 coding sequence is TGTGCCAGCAGCTTAGCGCCCGGGACAGTCTATGGCTACACCTTC. V is TRBV7-9 and J is TRBJ1-2, with 7 bases matching TRBD1. V was clipped by 0 bases and J by 4 bases; unmatched bases: 5. The CDR3 has 15 residues. Germline CDR1 reads SEHNR; CDR2 reads FQNEAQ (reference sequence).

This rearrangement joins TRBV2 to TRBJ1-4, with D possibly being TRBD1 (6 bases). CDR1 is SNHLY, CDR2 FYNNEI, per germline. CDR3 length equals 15 residues. Trimming left V 8 bases short and J 4 bases short, with 17 bases between. CDR3 region: CASSDPGEYNEKLFF. In DNA form, the CDR3 reads TGTGCCAGCTCCGACCCAGGGGAATATAATGAAAAACTGTTTTTT.

This chain links TRBV7-7 with TRBJ2-2, with 7 nucleotides matching TRBD2. CDR1 SSHAT and CDR2 FNYEAQ come from the germline V gene (reference sequence). The CDR3 has 16 amino acids. The CDR3 loop reads CASSKGRAWNTGELFF. For the CDR3, the DNA is TGTGCTAGTTCTAAGGGGAGGGCCTGGAACACCGGGGAGCTGTTTTTT.

There are a few counts of this clone. The chain links TRBV11-3 to TRBJ2-1, with 10 bases that match TRBD2. Germline V gene sequence: CDR1 SGHNT, CDR2 YENEEA. This CDR3 has 15 amino acids. V lost 3 bases, J lost 3 bases, and 2 bases stayed unmatched. This chain's CDR3 is CASSLLAGDYNEQFF. The CDR3 nucleotides read TGTGCCAGCAGCTTGCTAGCGGGAGACTACAATGAGCAGTTCTTC.

This clone came up a few times. The same CDR3 is also encoded by other DNA sequences in this sample. The chain couples TRBV4-3 to TRBJ1-5, with D perhaps TRBD1 (6 bases). Per germline, CDR1 LGHNA and CDR2 YSLEER. Deletions cut 0 bases from V and 1 base from J, with 10 bases between. The CDR3 extends over 16 amino acids. DNA of the CDR3: TGCGCCAGCAGCCAAGATCTCAGGGGCAGCAATCAGCCCCAGCATTTT. Translation gives CASSQDLRGSNQPQHF.

The gene calls are TRBV19 and TRBJ2-3, with TRBD2 matching 10 bases. Germline assignment: CDR1 LNHDA and CDR2 SQIVND (reference sequence). This CDR3 is built from 15 residues. V lost 8 bases, J lost 2 bases, and 7 bases stayed unmatched. CDR3 amino acids: CASGDSGRTTDTQYF. The CDR3 DNA reads as TGTGCCAGTGGTGATAGCGGGAGGACCACAGATACGCAGTATTTT.

This clone came up a few times. This sequence joins TRBV2 and TRBJ2-1; D might be TRBD1 (6 bases). The germline V gene has CDR1 SNHLY and CDR2 FYNNEI. The length of the CDR3 is 12 residues. Trimming removed 8 bases at V and 6 bases at J, with 11 bases between. DNA of the CDR3: TGTGCCAGCTCTGACAGGATCAATGAGCAGTTCTTC. This encodes CASSDRINEQFF. The full variable domain, rest sourced from reference TRBV2 and TRBJ2-1, is EPEVTQTPSHQVTQMGQEVILRCVPISNHLYFYWYRQILGQKVEFLVSFYNNEISEKSEIFDDQFSVERPDGSNFTLKIRSTKLEDSAMYFCASSDRINEQFFGPGTRLTVL.

The chain uses TRBV11-2 and TRBJ1-1, with a tentative D call TRBD1 (5 bases). The germline V and J ends were trimmed by 8 bases and 5 bases, with 9 bases remaining between them. CDR1 is SGHAT and CDR2 is FQNNGV in the germline V gene. The CDR3 is 11 residues long. CDR3 residues: CASRDWTEAFF. The CDR3 region has the DNA TGTGCCAGCCGGGACTGGACTGAAGCTTTCTTT.

This clone was detected a few times. V usage is TRBV6-1 and J usage is TRBJ2-1; D remains unclear. Trimming took 2 bases from V and 0 from J, leaving 8 bases between them. The CDR3 is 15 amino acids. Germline CDR1 and CDR2: MNHNS and SASEGT. CDR3 region: CASSEWASSYNEQFF. The CDR3 DNA is TGTGCCAGCAGTGAATGGGCCAGCTCCTACAATGAGCAGTTCTTC.

The V gene is TRBV9, the J gene TRBJ1-3, with 7 bases matching TRBD1. Trimming took 3 bases from V and 0 from J; bases not matched to a gene: 9. The CDR3 is 17 residues long. Germline values: CDR1 SGDLS, CDR2 YYNGEE. CDR3 in DNA: TGTGCCAGCAGCGGGGGGACAGCTCTTCTCTCTGGAAACACCATATATTTT. It codes for CASSGGTALLSGNTIYF.

This clone has more than one count but fewer than ten. V is TRBV7-8 and J is TRBJ1-2; tentatively, D is TRBD1 (5 bases). From germline, CDR1 is SGHVS and CDR2 FQNEAQ. CDR3 length: 13 residues. V lost 5 bases to trimming and J lost 5 bases, with 12 bases between them. The DNA of the CDR3 is TGTGCCAGCAGCCGAGACAGAGAATATGGCTACACCTTC. Protein: CASSRDREYGYTF.

The CDR3 sequence is CATSSYGSPYEQYF. The CDR3 bases are TGTGCCACCAGCAGTTACGGGAGTCCCTACGAGCAGTACTTC. The V gene is TRBV15, the J gene TRBJ2-7; the D gene is possibly TRBD2 (6 bases). With 3 bases removed from V and 2 bases from J, the gap between germline ends came to 11 bases. From germline, CDR1 is LNHNV and CDR2 YYDKDF (reference sequence). The length of the CDR3 is 14 residues.

This chain connects TRBV10-3 to TRBJ1-2; 10 bases match TRBD1. Germline CDR1 ENHRY, CDR2 SYGVKD. The V segment lost 7 bases and the J segment 3 bases; nucleotides outside the gene matches: 8. The CDR3 runs to 15 residues. The DNA of the CDR3 is TGTGCCATCAACGACAGGGGGCGAAGTGACTATGGCTACACCTTC. It encodes CAINDRGRSDYGYTF.